Each of the 19 T cell receptor beta chains below was sequenced from the same sample in a study of blood T cells in healthy people across ages (dated by TCRdb to between 2014 and 2017). Libraries were constructed by 5' RACE. TCRdb lists the instrument as Illumina HiSeq 2500. A second PCR of about 6 to 11 cycles was run with a J-beta primer mix and a sample-barcoded 5' primer. The public reads were quality trimmed at Q25 with fastp and then assembled into clones with MiXCR by TCRdb, keeping productive beta chains. Rows are combined by CDR3 protein, so each entry shows the most common genes and DNA. This sample comprises under 950,000 distinct CDR3 sequences, 22% of them detected only once. The top ten clonotypes cover 22% of the sample. The sequenced material came from blood. The receptors originated from a man aged 70-80 years in good health.

This clonotype has only a few counts. This rearrangement joins TRBV27 to TRBJ2-7, with D possibly matching TRBD1 (6 bases). With 6 bases removed from V and 9 bases from J, the gap between germline ends came to 18 bases. The CDR3 loop spans 13 amino acids. Germline V lookup: CDR1 MNHEY, CDR2 SMNVEV (reference sequence). The chain's CDR3 is CASRPTQGSWQYV. In nucleotides, the CDR3 is TGTGCCAGCAGACCCACACAGGGATCGTGGCAGTACGTC.

The rearrangement joins TRBV29-1 to TRBJ2-7; a possible D gene is TRBD2 (6 bases). Trimming stripped 5 bases from V and 1 base from J, with 15 bases between. The germline CDR1 and CDR2 sequences are SQVTM and ANQGSEA. This CDR3 spans 14 amino acids. The CDR3 reads CSVKTGLTSYEQYF. The DNA for the CDR3 is TGCAGCGTTAAAACGGGACTGACATCCTACGAGCAGTACTTC.

The chain links TRBV7-8 to TRBJ1-4; D gene uncertain. The CDR3 loop spans 15 amino acids. Trimming shortened V by 7 bases and J by 0 bases, and 12 bases separated the two germline ends. Germline V CDR1 and CDR2: SGHVS, FQNEAQ. This CDR3 is CASKTGSATNEKLFF. The CDR3 DNA sequence: TGTGCCAGCAAAACCGGCAGTGCAACTAATGAAAAACTGTTTTTT.

This clonotype has just a few counts. This chain links TRBV10-3 with TRBJ2-3; D possibly corresponds to TRBD2 (6 bases). The CDR3 totals 14 residues. The germline V gene has CDR1 ENHRY and CDR2 SYGVKD. V lost 8 bases, J lost 7 bases, and 19 bases lay in between. The CDR3 spells CAIAEGFGGNTQYF. The CDR3 DNA sequence: TGTGCCATCGCCGAAGGGTTCGGGGGAAATACGCAGTATTTT.

This clonotype was seen a handful of times. Being one base from a much bigger clone, this may be a read error. This chain links TRBV10-3 with TRBJ2-7; no reliable D call. Germline lookup yields CDR1 ENHRY and CDR2 SYGVKD. Deletions cut 6 bases from V and 2 bases from J, with 14 bases between. The CDR3 extends over 14 amino acids. CDR3 residues: CAISLGVKTYEQYF. The CDR3 region has the DNA TGTGCCATCAGCCTAGGCGTTAAAACCTACGAGCAGTACTTC.

This clonotype has a single count. V gene TRBV14 combines with J gene TRBJ2-2; TRBD1 matches 7 bases. This CDR3 contains 16 residues. J lost 5 bases, V lost 4 bases, and 10 bases had no gene match. Germline V gene data show CDR1 as SGHDN and CDR2 as FVKESK. The CDR3 loop is CASSLEGARRTGELFF. The CDR3 bases are TGTGCCAGCAGCCTCGAGGGGGCCCGGAGGACCGGGGAGCTGTTTTTT.

This clonotype was counted only a few times. This sequence joins TRBV27 and TRBJ2-7, with TRBD2 identical over 10 bases. The CDR3 is 17 amino acids. Germline CDR1 is MNHEY and CDR2 is SMNVEV (reference sequence). Losses at the gene ends were 8 bases for V and 1 base for J; bases not matched to a gene: 14. The CDR3 region has the DNA TGTGCCAGCCGGGCTTTTGGGACTAGCGTTTCGTCCTACGAGCAGTACTTC. Its translation: CASRAFGTSVSSYEQYF.

The chain uses TRBV6-5 and TRBJ1-2; weak D call: TRBD1 (6 bases). Per germline, CDR1 MNHEY and CDR2 SVGAGI. This CDR3 contains 12 residues. The CDR3 loop reads CVAGGRLFGYTF. The CDR3, as DNA: TGTGTCGCGGGGGGGCGCCTCTTTGGCTACACCTTC.

V gene TRBV15 combines with J gene TRBJ1-1; TRBD1 might be the D (6 bases). The CDR3 spans 15 residues. V shed 5 bases and J shed 6 bases, with 19 bases lying between them. Germline lookup yields CDR1 LNHNV and CDR2 YYDKDF (reference sequence). This CDR3 is CATSGGGGGKAEAFF. For the CDR3, the DNA is TGTGCCACCAGCGGTGGGGGCGGGGGTAAGGCTGAAGCTTTCTTT.

This clonotype has just a few counts. The chain uses TRBV12-3 or TRBV12-4 and TRBJ2-7; 9 positions match TRBD1. V trimming: 5 bases; J trimming: 0 bases; junction bases outside the gene matches: 5. The CDR3 length is 15 residues. The CDR3, as DNA: TGTGCCAGCAGTCCGAGGACAGGGGCCTCCTACGAGCAGTACTTC. Translation: CASSPRTGASYEQYF.

This clonotype was seen just once. The CDR3 nucleotides read TGTGCCTGGAGCCGGACAGGGAGGCAGCCCCAGCATTTT. It is translated as CAWSRTGRQPQHF. The chain is built from TRBV30 and TRBJ1-5; TRBD1 matches at 8 bases. Trimming removed 3 bases from V and 7 bases from J; junction bases left unmatched: 5. CDR1 and CDR2 (germline): GTSNPN, SVGIG (reference sequence). The CDR3 totals 13 residues. The whole variable domain, filled in from reference TRBV30 and TRBJ1-5, reads SQTIHQWPATLVQPVGSPLSLECTVEGTSNPNLYWYRQAAGRGLQLLFYSVGIGQISSEVPQNLSASRPQDRQFILSSKKLLLSDSGFYLCAWSRTGRQPQHFGDGTRLSIL.

The chain joins TRBV5-5 to TRBJ2-5, with 7 nucleotides matching TRBD1. The DNA end is a closer match to TRBJ2-7, so the J assignment may be wrong. The CDR3 sequence is 16 residues long. Per germline, CDR1 SGHKS and CDR2 YYEKEE (reference sequence). The CDR3 DNA follows: TGTGCCAGCAGCTTGGACAACAACAGGGGATCCTACGAGCAGTACTTC. Residues: CASSLDNNRGSYEQYF.

As concerns this clonotype: A much larger clonotype is one base distant, so this may be a read error. This chain joins TRBV5-1 and TRBJ2-1, with D possibly being TRBD2 (6 bases). This CDR3 contains 16 residues. Germline-derived CDR1 and CDR2 are SGHRS and YFSETQ. The CDR3: CASSLAPGTQYNEQSF. The CDR3 bases are TGCGCCAGCAGCTTGGCCCCCGGGACTCAATACAATGAGCAGTCCTTC.

V and J are TRBV30 and TRBJ2-1; possible D gene TRBD1, 8 bases. Trimming shortened V by 4 bases and J by 2 bases, and 18 bases separated the two germline ends. This CDR3 spans 16 amino acids. CDR1 is GTSNPN and CDR2 is SVGIG in the germline V gene (reference sequence). The CDR3 sequence is CAWTRGTGGAYNEQFF. As DNA, the CDR3 is TGTGCCTGGACCCGAGGTACAGGGGGGGCCTACAATGAGCAGTTCTTC.

This clonotype was seen only a few times. The chain combines TRBV4-3 with TRBJ1-6; 7 bases are a match to TRBD1. The germline CDR1 and CDR2 sequences are LGHNA and YSLEER. With 1 base clipped from V and 7 bases from J, the junction kept 1 base outside the gene matches. The CDR3 has 14 amino acids. CDR3: CASSQVDRNSPLHF. In DNA, the CDR3 is TGCGCCAGCAGCCAAGTGGACAGGAATTCACCCCTCCACTTT.

This clonotype was counted a few times. The chain is built from TRBV14 and TRBJ1-3; D remains ambiguous. The CDR3 sequence is 13 residues long. Germline V gives CDR1 SGHDN, CDR2 FVKESK. Trimming cost V 1 base and J 0 bases, with 1 base left between them. The CDR3 nucleotides are TGTGCCAGCAGCCAAGTCTCTGGAAACACCATATATTTT. This encodes CASSQVSGNTIYF. The full variable domain, with the rest looked up from reference TRBV14 and TRBJ1-3, is EAGVTQFPSHSVIEKGQTVTLRCDPISGHDNLYWYRRVMGKEIKFLLHFVKESKQDESGMPNNRFLAERTGGTYSTLKVQPAELEDSGVYFCASSQVSGNTIYFGEGSWLTVV.

The chain couples TRBV20-1 to TRBJ1-2; 7 bases fit TRBD1. The CDR3 sequence is 13 residues long. J gave up 3 bases and V 5 bases, and 6 bases lay outside the gene matches. The V gene's germline CDR1 is DFQATT and CDR2 SNEGSKA (reference sequence). CDR3 bases: TGCAGTGCTTCGAAGGGGACAGACTATGGCTACACCTTC. Amino acid sequence: CSASKGTDYGYTF.

The chain employs TRBV12-3 or TRBV12-4 and TRBJ1-1, with a possible D match to TRBD1 (6 bases). This CDR3 has 13 residues. The V and J ends lost 7 bases and 7 bases respectively, with 16 bases between them. This CDR3 reads CASNLGGKGEAFF. The DNA for the CDR3 is TGTGCCAGCAACTTAGGGGGGAAGGGTGAAGCTTTCTTT.

The CDR3 nucleotides read TGTGCCAGCCGCCGACACGGGATGAACACTGAAGCTTTCTTT. It encodes CASRRHGMNTEAFF. This rearrangement joins TRBV3-1 to TRBJ1-1; D not certain. The V gene's germline CDR1 is LGHDT and CDR2 YNNKEL (reference sequence). The CDR3 is made up of 14 amino acids. The V gene lost 8 bases and the J gene lost 0 bases, with 13 bases spanning the gap.